The 14 T cell receptor beta chains below all came from one sample that was sequenced in a study of cytomegalovirus exposure and HLA in healthy donors. PCR amplification relied on 60 Vbeta primers (plus 13 Jbeta primers). Clones were sequenced by immunoSEQ multiplex PCR, and TCRdb holds only the in-frame ones, with some missing. The data show over 30,000 clones, about two thirds seen once. Sequences were obtained from PBMCs. These receptor sequences come from a man in his forties or fifties in good health and CMV-seropositive.

V usage is TRBV19 and J usage is TRBJ1-5; D is unresolved. The CDR3 consists of 16 residues. With 5 bases removed from V and 2 bases from J, the gap between germline ends came to 16 bases. The V gene's germline CDR1 is LNHDA and CDR2 SQIVND (reference sequence). For the CDR3, the DNA is TGTGCCAGTAGTCTAGGATCGAGCCTCGGCAATCAGCCCCAGCATTTT. Translated, it gives CASSLGSSLGNQPQHF.

The CDR3 reads CASSLVGTAKYF. The CDR3, as DNA: TGTGCCAGCAGCTTAGTTGGGACAGCCAAGTACTTC. The chain couples TRBV11-3 to TRBJ2-5; 7 bases map to TRBD1. V was clipped by 1 base and J by 12 bases; unmatched bases: 5. This CDR3 comprises 12 residues. Germline assignment: CDR1 SGHNT and CDR2 YENEEA.

This clone appeared a few times. The chain is built from TRBV30 and TRBJ1-5, with 9 bases that match TRBD1. The CDR3 is made up of 14 amino acids. The trim removed 4 bases at V and 4 bases at J, leaving 5 bases unmatched. Germline V gene data show CDR1 as GTSNPN and CDR2 as SVGIG (reference sequence). The DNA of the CDR3 is TGTGCCTGGAAGGACAGGGGAGGGAATCAGCCCCAGCATTTT. Its translation: CAWKDRGGNQPQHF.

CDR3 protein: CASSPGGSYEQYF. The CDR3 region has the DNA TGTGCCAGCAGTCCGGGGGGCTCCTACGAGCAGTACTTC. V is TRBV28 and J is TRBJ2-7, with TRBD2 matching over 7 bases. Germline trimming cut 5 bases from V and 0 bases from J; bases unmatched to any gene: 1. Germline V gene data show CDR1 as MDHEN and CDR2 as SYDVKM. This CDR3 is built from 13 residues.

This clone occurred once. This sequence joins TRBV6-1 and TRBJ1-2; 9 bases are a match to TRBD1. With V trimmed by 6 bases and J by 6 bases, 5 bases remained unmatched. The CDR3 is 13 residues long. Germline CDR1 MNHNS, CDR2 SASEGT. CDR3 nucleotides: TGTGCCAGCAGGAGGACAGGGGCGGATGGCTACACCTTC. Its protein is CASRRTGADGYTF.

The chain combines TRBV7-2 with TRBJ2-5, with 7 bases identical to TRBD1. CDR1 is SGHTA, CDR2 FQGNSA, per germline. The CDR3 has 16 residues. J gave up 4 bases and V 2 bases, and 10 bases lay outside the gene matches. DNA for the CDR3: TGTGCCAGCAGCTTATATACAACAGGGGTAGGAGAGACCCAGTACTTC. Translation: CASSLYTTGVGETQYF.

This chain connects TRBV18 to TRBJ2-7, with 11 bases fitting TRBD1. The CDR3 sequence is 14 residues long. CDR1 KGHSH and CDR2 LQKENI come from the germline V gene. With 6 bases clipped from V and 5 bases from J, the junction kept 6 bases outside the gene matches. The CDR3 DNA is TGTGCCAGCTCGGGACAGGGGGGGACCGACGAGCAGTACTTC. Translated: CASSGQGGTDEQYF.

This chain connects TRBV7-9 to TRBJ2-5, with D possibly being TRBD2 (5 bases). Per germline, CDR1 SEHNR and CDR2 FQNEAQ (reference sequence). The V end lost 6 bases, the J end lost 5 bases, and 16 bases lay between the germline ends. The CDR3 is made up of 14 amino acids. CDR3 in DNA: TGTGCCAGCAGACCACCCCGGAAGCGGGAGACCCAGTACTTC. It yields the protein CASRPPRKRETQYF.

V and J are TRBV27 and TRBJ2-1, with 8 bases identical to TRBD1. V shed 4 bases, J shed 7 bases, and the junction held 6 bases outside the gene matches. CDR1 MNHEY and CDR2 SMNVEV come from the germline V gene (reference sequence). The CDR3 is 14 amino acids. Here the CDR3 reads CASSSRTGLNEQFF. In DNA, the CDR3 is TGTGCCAGCAGTTCCCGGACAGGGTTGAATGAGCAGTTCTTC.

V gene TRBV5-4 combines with J gene TRBJ2-5, with D possibly matching TRBD2 (7 bases). The CDR3 runs to 15 residues. V was shortened by 1 base and J by 4 bases, with 14 bases between the two germline ends. In germline, CDR1 is SGHNT, CDR2 YYREEE (reference sequence). The CDR3 region is CASSLRGGQAETQYF. CDR3 in DNA: TGTGCCAGCAGCTTGAGGGGGGGTCAAGCAGAGACCCAGTACTTC.

V is TRBV28 and J is TRBJ1-2, with unresolved D. Trimming cost V 6 bases and J 2 bases, with 10 bases left between them. The CDR3 totals 13 residues. CDR1 MDHEN and CDR2 SYDVKM come from the germline V gene. CDR3 sequence (DNA): TGTGCCAGCAGCGCCCAGGTGAACTATGGCTACACCTTC. This encodes CASSAQVNYGYTF.

This clone was seen just once. The J gene is TRBJ2-7, the V gene TRBV4-2, with 14 bases fitting TRBD2. Germline-derived CDR1 and CDR2 are LGHNA and YNFKEQ. Trimming took 4 bases from V and 0 from J; bases not matched to a gene: 5. The CDR3 is 17 residues long. The CDR3 loop reads CASSLGLAGGRSYEQYF. CDR3 in DNA: TGTGCCAGCAGCCTCGGACTAGCGGGGGGCCGCTCCTACGAGCAGTACTTC.

The chain uses TRBV7-9 and TRBJ1-5; D perhaps matches TRBD1 (5 bases). The CDR3 loop spans 14 amino acids. V was shortened by 4 bases and J by 1 base, with 8 bases between the two germline ends. Germline CDR1 is SEHNR and CDR2 is FQNEAQ (reference sequence). CDR3 in amino acids: CASSWEGSNQPQHF. For the CDR3, the DNA is TGTGCCAGCAGCTGGGAGGGGAGCAATCAGCCCCAGCATTTT.

Comments on this clone: With a far larger clone one base away, a read error is the likely cause. Other DNA sequences in the same sample also yield this CDR3. The gene calls are TRBV5-1 and TRBJ2-7; possibly TRBD1 for D (6 bases). The CDR3 loop spans 13 amino acids. The germline V gene has CDR1 SGHRS and CDR2 YFSETQ. The CDR3 bases are TGCGCGAGCAGCTGGGACAAAACCTACGAGCAGTACTTC. This gives the protein CASSWDKTYEQYF. The full variable domain, completed using reference TRBV5-1 and TRBJ2-7, is KAGVTQTPRYLIKTRGQQVTLSCSPISGHRSVSWYQQTPGQGLQFLFEYFSETQRNKGNFPGRFSGRQFSNSRSEMNVSTLELGDSALYLCASSWDKTYEQYFGPGTRLTVT.